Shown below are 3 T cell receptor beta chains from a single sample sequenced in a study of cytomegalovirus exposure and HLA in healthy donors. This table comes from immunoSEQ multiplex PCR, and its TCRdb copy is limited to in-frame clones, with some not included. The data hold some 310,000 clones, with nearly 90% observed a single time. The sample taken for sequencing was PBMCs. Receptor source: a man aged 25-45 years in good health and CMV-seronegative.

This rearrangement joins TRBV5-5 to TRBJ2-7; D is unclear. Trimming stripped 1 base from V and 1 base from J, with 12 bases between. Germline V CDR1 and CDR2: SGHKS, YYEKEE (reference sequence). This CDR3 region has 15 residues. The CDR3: CASSLNPTVSYEQYF. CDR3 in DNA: TGTGCCAGCAGCTTGAACCCCACGGTGTCCTACGAGCAGTACTTC.

The CDR3 sequence is CSVGEADYNEQFF. In DNA, the CDR3 is TGCAGCGTTGGGGAGGCAGATTACAATGAGCAGTTCTTC. V usage is TRBV29-1 and J usage is TRBJ2-1; tentative D call: TRBD2 (6 bases). CDR3 length equals 13 residues. CDR1 SQVTM and CDR2 ANQGSEA come from the germline V gene. V lost 4 bases to trimming and J lost 4 bases, with 11 bases between them.

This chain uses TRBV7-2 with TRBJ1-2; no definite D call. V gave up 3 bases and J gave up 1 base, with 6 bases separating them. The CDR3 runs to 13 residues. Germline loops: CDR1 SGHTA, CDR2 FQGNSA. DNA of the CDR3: TGTGCCAGCAGCTTCCGGAGTAACTATGGCTACACCTTC. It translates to CASSFRSNYGYTF.